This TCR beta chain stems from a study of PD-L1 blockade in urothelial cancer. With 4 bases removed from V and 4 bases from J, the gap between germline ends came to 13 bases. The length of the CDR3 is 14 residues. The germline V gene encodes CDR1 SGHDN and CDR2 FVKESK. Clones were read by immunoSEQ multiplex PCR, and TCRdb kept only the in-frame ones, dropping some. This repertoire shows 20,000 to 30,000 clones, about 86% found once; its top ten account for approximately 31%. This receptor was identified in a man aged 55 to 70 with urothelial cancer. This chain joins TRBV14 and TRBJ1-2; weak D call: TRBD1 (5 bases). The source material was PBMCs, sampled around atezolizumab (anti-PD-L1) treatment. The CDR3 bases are TGTGCCAGCAGCCCCTTCTCCGGGGGCTATGGCTACACCTTC. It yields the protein CASSPFSGGYGYTF.